This TCR beta chain originates from a study of cytomegalovirus exposure and HLA in healthy donors. General observations from the study: Researchers reported in a later analysis that common viral pathogens appeared linked to several top clusters. As a later analysis showed, a missense DCLRE1C variant was linked to trimming of TCR beta V- and J-genes. Per a prior analysis, the majority of TCR beta V segments were productive roughly 90% or roughly 30% of the time. CMV antigen specificity was confirmed in vitro for a few CMV-associated chains.

The primer mix had 60 Vbeta and 13 Jbeta primers. The table came from immunoSEQ multiplex PCR; TCRdb's copy has only in-frame clones and leaves some out. The sample has 200,000 to 250,000 clones; approximately 83% are singletons. Germline CDR1 reads SGDLS; CDR2 reads YYNGEE. This CDR3 region has 14 residues. V dropped 3 bases and J dropped 5; count of bases not matched to a gene: 7. This clone has just a few counts. Its antigen remains unknown. The same CDR3 is also encoded by other DNA sequences in this sample. The sequencing sample was made of PBMCs. The clonotype originates from a boy under 10 years old in good health and CMV-seronegative. The rearrangement links TRBV9 to TRBJ2-5, with 7 bases matching TRBD2. The DNA for the CDR3 is TGTGCCAGCAGCGGAGCCGGGAGGCGGGAGACCCAGTACTTC. It encodes CASSGAGRRETQYF.